One and the same sample provided the 18 T cell receptor beta chains below, sequenced in a study of T cell changes during pregnancy in multiple sclerosis. Libraries were prepared by immunoSEQ multiplex PCR; TCRdb keeps only in-frame clonotypes and omits some of them. The table records tens of thousands of clones, roughly 90% of them present only once. The source material was PBMCs (not recorded whether the cells were cultured). The receptors were gathered from a female donor with multiple sclerosis, enrolled in a pregnancy study.

The V and J genes are TRBV5-1 and TRBJ1-3; D uncertain. The CDR3 consists of 16 residues. Trimming cost V 0 bases and J 0 bases, with 10 bases left between them. The germline V gene encodes CDR1 SGHRS and CDR2 YFSETQ. CDR3 DNA sequence: TGCGCCAGCAGCTTGGCCCCGGACTCCTCTGGAAACACCATATATTTT. Translating gives CASSLAPDSSGNTIYF.

The V and J genes are TRBV4-3 and TRBJ1-2; D remains ambiguous. V was cut by 0 bases and J by 1 base, with 12 bases left in between. The CDR3 covers 16 residues. Looked up from germline, CDR1 is LGHNA and CDR2 is YSLEER. The CDR3 DNA is TGCGCCAGCAGCCAAGACGGGCCTCACTTTAACTATGGCTACACCTTC. Translating gives CASSQDGPHFNYGYTF.

This sequence joins TRBV28 and TRBJ2-7, with TRBD2 matching over 11 bases. V lost 6 bases and J lost 0; bases outside the gene matches: 10. Germline V gene lookup returns CDR1 MDHEN and CDR2 SYDVKM. This CDR3 contains 17 residues. DNA of the CDR3: TGTGCCAGCAGAATTCTAGCGGGAGGTACCCCCTCCTACGAGCAGTACTTC. Residues: CASRILAGGTPSYEQYF.

The J gene is TRBJ2-2, the V gene TRBV7-3; D remains ambiguous. Germline V gives CDR1 SGHTA, CDR2 FQGTGA. The length of the CDR3 is 13 residues. Trimming cost V 5 bases and J 7 bases, with 11 bases left between them. The CDR3 loop reads CASSPGHSGELFF. In DNA form, the CDR3 reads TGTGCCAGCAGCCCCGGCCATAGCGGGGAGCTGTTTTTT.

This chain links TRBV7-9 with TRBJ2-7; perhaps TRBD2 as D (5 bases). V lost 2 bases, J lost 1 base, and 15 bases lay in between. Germline-derived CDR1 and CDR2 are SEHNR and FQNEAQ (reference sequence). The CDR3 is made up of 16 amino acids. For the CDR3, the DNA is TGTGCCAGCAGCTTACCGAGCGGTGTAGGGTCCTACGAGCAGTACTTC. Translated: CASSLPSGVGSYEQYF. Full variable domain (remainder filled in from reference TRBV7-9 and TRBJ2-7): DTGVSQNPRHKITKRGQNVTFRCDPISEHNRLYWYRQTLGQGPEFLTYFQNEAQLEKSRLLSDRFSAERPKGSFSTLEIQRTEQGDSAMYLCASSLPSGVGSYEQYFGPGTRLTVT.

The chain couples TRBV9 to TRBJ2-7; TRBD2 aligns across 7 bases. The CDR3 consists of 13 residues. Germline V gene data show CDR1 as SGDLS and CDR2 as YYNGEE. Trimming at V came to 2 bases and at J to 6 bases, leaving 5 bases not matched to a gene. CDR3 region: CASSVISGGEQYF. The CDR3 bases are TGTGCCAGCAGCGTGATCTCGGGAGGCGAGCAGTACTTC.

V gene TRBV2 combines with J gene TRBJ1-1; no definite D call. V gave up 0 bases and J gave up 3 bases, with 11 bases separating them. This CDR3 is built from 15 residues. Germline CDR1 reads SNHLY; CDR2 reads FYNNEI. The CDR3 loop reads CASSEARGKDTEAFF. The CDR3 nucleotides read TGTGCCAGCAGTGAAGCGCGGGGAAAGGACACTGAAGCTTTCTTT.

There are a few counts of this clone. This sequence joins TRBV6-1 and TRBJ2-5; 11 positions agree with TRBD2. Germline V gene lookup returns CDR1 MNHNS and CDR2 SASEGT. The CDR3 consists of 15 residues. V dropped 6 bases and J dropped 4; count of bases not matched to a gene: 7. The CDR3 loop reads CASSRLAGRGETQYF. The CDR3 nucleotides are TGTGCCAGCAGCCGACTAGCGGGGAGGGGAGAGACCCAGTACTTC.

The chain is built from TRBV11-2 and TRBJ2-1; no clear D. The CDR3 runs 12 residues. V gave up 3 bases and J gave up 5 bases, with 5 bases separating them. Germline V lookup: CDR1 SGHAT, CDR2 FQNNGV. DNA of the CDR3: TGTGCCAGCAGCTTCGCCCACAATGAGCAGTTCTTC. Protein sequence: CASSFAHNEQFF.

The chain couples TRBV29-1 to TRBJ2-5; D unclear. The V end was cut by 4 bases, the J end by 1 base, with 7 bases between. Germline V gives CDR1 SQVTM, CDR2 ANQGSEA. The CDR3 runs to 12 residues. The CDR3 loop is CSVGRSQETQYF. CDR3 in DNA: TGCAGCGTTGGCCGGAGCCAAGAGACCCAGTACTTC.

The chain links TRBV7-8 to TRBJ2-5, with a tentative D call TRBD2 (6 bases). From germline, CDR1 is SGHVS and CDR2 FQNEAQ. The CDR3 length is 15 residues. V lost 5 bases and J lost 0, with 13 bases in between. CDR3 loop: CASSAVGTHQETQYF. In DNA, the CDR3 is TGTGCCAGCAGCGCCGTCGGGACTCACCAAGAGACCCAGTACTTC.

This chain links TRBV27 with TRBJ1-5, with no clear D. The germline V gene has CDR1 MNHEY and CDR2 SMNVEV (reference sequence). The CDR3 contains 13 residues. Trimming left V 6 bases short and J 6 bases short, with 12 bases between. Here the CDR3 reads CASSPALRQPQHF. The DNA for the CDR3 is TGTGCCAGCAGCCCCGCTTTACGTCAGCCCCAGCATTTT.

The chain has TRBV9 and TRBJ1-2; D unresolved. Germline lookup yields CDR1 SGDLS and CDR2 YYNGEE. V lost 4 bases to trimming and J lost 4 bases, with 20 bases between them. This CDR3 contains 16 residues. For the CDR3, the DNA is TGTGCCAGCAGCCTACTCCCACAAGGCCTGGCCTATGGCTACACCTTC. It encodes CASSLLPQGLAYGYTF. The whole variable domain, remainder taken from reference TRBV9 and TRBJ1-2, is DSGVTQTPKHLITATGQRVTLRCSPRSGDLSVYWYQQSLDQGLQFLIQYYNGEERAKGNILERFSAQQFPDLHSELNLSSLELGDSALYFCASSLLPQGLAYGYTFGSGTRLTVV.

The gene calls are TRBV2 and TRBJ1-5; 8 bases match TRBD1. CDR3 size: 15 residues. Trimming at V came to 3 bases and at J to 7 bases, leaving 8 bases not matched to a gene. Germline CDR1 is SNHLY and CDR2 is FYNNEI. The CDR3: CASSERQGLWQPQHF. The CDR3, as DNA: TGTGCCAGCAGTGAGAGACAGGGGCTATGGCAGCCCCAGCATTTT. Full variable domain (rest looked up from reference TRBV2 and TRBJ1-5): EPEVTQTPSHQVTQMGQEVILRCVPISNHLYFYWYRQILGQKVEFLVSFYNNEISEKSEIFDDQFSVERPDGSNFTLKIRSTKLEDSAMYFCASSERQGLWQPQHFGDGTRLSIL.

The V and J genes are TRBV5-6 and TRBJ1-2, with no clear D. The CDR3 runs to 15 residues. V was trimmed by 4 bases and J by 4 bases, leaving 17 bases between them. Germline loops: CDR1 SGHDT, CDR2 YYEEEE. CDR3 nucleotide sequence: TGTGCCAGCAGCCTTCGTCGACACGTACTCTATGGCTACACCTTC. Translation: CASSLRRHVLYGYTF.

The V and J genes are TRBV2 and TRBJ1-1; D might be TRBD1 (6 bases). The V end lost 7 bases, the J end lost 5 bases, and 14 bases lay between the germline ends. Per germline, CDR1 SNHLY and CDR2 FYNNEI. The CDR3 sequence is 13 residues long. CDR3 amino acids: CASMIRGGTEAFF. DNA for the CDR3: TGTGCCAGCATGATCAGGGGTGGGACTGAAGCTTTCTTT.

The chain has TRBV5-1 and TRBJ2-5, with 8 bases aligning to TRBD2. Trimming took 6 bases from V and 5 from J; bases not matched to a gene: 15. Germline assignment: CDR1 SGHRS and CDR2 YFSETQ. This CDR3 has 16 residues. CDR3 amino acids: CASTSSGAGGAETQYF. CDR3 DNA: TGCGCCAGCACCTCCTCTGGGGCGGGAGGCGCGGAGACCCAGTACTTC.

The rearrangement links TRBV25-1 to TRBJ2-3, with 7 bases matching TRBD1. Trimming removed 6 bases from V and 0 bases from J; junction bases left unmatched: 3. Germline V gene lookup returns CDR1 MGHDK and CDR2 SYGVNS. The CDR3 extends over 14 amino acids. The CDR3 bases are TGTGCCAGCAGCCGGGACAGAAGCACAGATACGCAGTATTTT. Translating gives CASSRDRSTDTQYF.